A selection of T cell receptor beta chains follows, all from one sample in a study of blood T cell repertoires in COVID-19. Assay: immunoSEQ multiplex PCR; the TCRdb copy retains only in-frame clones and omits some. The repertoire consists of about 190,000 clones, with approximately 80% occurring once and the leading ten covering approximately 12%. What was sequenced was peripheral blood. The receptors were sampled from a man in his fifties or sixties who had recovered from COVID-19. Both conserved end residues are part of each CDR3. D genes are given only for firm matches. For some rows the clone size is stated as once, few or many, or as a class when expanded; others skip it.

d_gene	v_gene	j_gene	abundance	CDR3aa	CDR3nt
.	TRBV9	TRBJ2-1	.	CASSVLGSSYNEQFF	TGTGCCAGCAGCGTACTCGGGAGCTCCTACAATGAGCAGTTCTTC
.	TRBV4-2	TRBJ1-2	.	CASSQDPGTFYGYTF	TGTGCCAGCAGCCAAGATCCGGGTACGTTCTATGGCTACACCTTC
.	TRBV7-9	TRBJ2-7	.	CASSRERGDILSSYEQYF	TGTGCCAGCAGCCGCGAAAGAGGGGACATACTGAGCTCCTACGAGCAGTACTTC
.	TRBV11-2	TRBJ2-3	.	CASSLLSGSSTDTQYF	TGTGCCAGCAGCTTATTGAGCGGATCTAGCACAGATACGCAGTATTTT
.	TRBV5-1	TRBJ2-2	few	CASSSRGVGWELFF	TGCGCCAGCAGCTCCAGAGGAGTTGGGTGGGAGCTGTTTTTT
.	TRBV30	TRBJ1-1	.	CAWSIYTEAFF	TGTGCCTGGAGCATTTACACTGAAGCTTTCTTT
.	TRBV5-4	TRBJ2-2	.	CASSIYLGAPGELFF	TGTGCCAGCAGCATTTACCTCGGTGCCCCCGGGGAGCTGTTTTTT
TRBD2	TRBV5-4	TRBJ2-2	once	CASRIAGGPGTGELFF	TGTGCCAGCAGAATAGCGGGAGGGCCGGGCACCGGGGAGCTGTTTTTT
.	TRBV28	TRBJ1-2	.	CASSLQGGYGYTF	TGTGCCAGCAGCCTTCAGGGTGGGTATGGCTACACCTTC
.	TRBV15	TRBJ2-7	.	CATSRDHSPNYEQYF	TGTGCCACCAGCAGAGATCATAGCCCCAACTACGAGCAGTACTTC
TRBD2	TRBV7-9	TRBJ2-1	once	CASSFDGRSYNEQFF	TGTGCCAGCAGCTTTGACGGGAGGTCCTACAATGAGCAGTTCTTC
TRBD1	TRBV27	TRBJ1-6	.	CASSPRDRGTHSYNSPLHF	TGTGCCAGCAGTCCTAGGGACAGGGGGACCCACTCCTATAATTCACCCCTCCACTTT
.	TRBV19	TRBJ2-5	few	CASSIFRDLETQYF	TGTGCCAGTAGTATATTTCGGGATTTAGAGACCCAGTACTTC
.	TRBV28	TRBJ2-7	.	CASTRSPRYEQYF	TGTGCCAGCACACGGTCCCCACGCTACGAGCAGTACTTC
TRBD1	TRBV27	TRBJ1-2	.	CASSFVPGGFDGYTF	TGTGCCAGCAGTTTCGTCCCAGGGGGATTTGATGGCTACACCTTC
TRBD1	TRBV28	TRBJ1-1	.	CASRHMGQTMNTEAFF	TGTGCCAGCAGACACATGGGACAGACTATGAACACTGAAGCTTTCTTT
TRBD1	TRBV19	TRBJ1-1	.	CASTHRQGLAEAFF	TGTGCCAGTACCCATAGACAGGGTTTGGCTGAAGCTTTCTTT
TRBD2	TRBV2	TRBJ2-1	.	CASSERGGSSSYNEQFF	TGTGCCAGCAGTGAACGGGGGGGGTCGAGCTCCTACAATGAGCAGTTCTTC
.	TRBV6-4	TRBJ2-3	.	CASSVTESTDTQYF	TGTGCCAGCAGTGTAACCGAGAGCACAGATACGCAGTATTTT
.	TRBV28	TRBJ1-2	.	CASILTGTNYGYTF	TGTGCCAGCATCTTAACAGGGACTAACTATGGCTACACCTTC
.	TRBV21-1	TRBJ2-7	.	CASTRRVNEQYF	TGTGCCAGCACCCGACGGGTAAACGAGCAGTACTTC
.	TRBV5-1	TRBJ2-7	few	CASSEGHMNYEQYF	TGCGCCAGCAGCGAGGGACACATGAACTACGAGCAGTACTTC
TRBD2	TRBV28	TRBJ2-7	.	CASSLYARGDEQYF	TGTGCCAGCAGTTTATATGCCCGGGGGGACGAGCAGTACTTC
.	TRBV4-3	TRBJ2-5	once	CASSQRPAGEETQYF	TGCGCCAGCAGCCAAAGGCCAGCAGGGGAAGAGACCCAGTACTTC
.	TRBV15	TRBJ2-1	.	CATSRDLASASYNEQFF	TGTGCCACCAGCAGGGATCTGGCAAGCGCCTCCTACAATGAGCAGTTCTTC
.	TRBV7-2	TRBJ2-7	.	CASSLDKYYEQYF	TGTGCCAGCAGCTTAGACAAGTACTACGAGCAGTACTTC
.	TRBV19	TRBJ1-5	.	CASGLQSQPQHF	TGTGCCAGTGGATTACAGTCCCAGCCCCAGCATTTT
.	TRBV9	TRBJ1-5	.	CASSVGGKNQPQHF	TGTGCCAGCAGCGTAGGAGGGAAAAATCAGCCCCAGCATTTT
.	TRBV2	TRBJ1-5	.	CASSAGTINQPQHF	TGTGCCAGCAGTGCCGGGACAATCAATCAGCCCCAGCATTTT
.	TRBV30	TRBJ2-2	.	CAWSVQGEELFF	TGTGCCTGGAGTGTACAGGGTGAGGAGCTGTTTTTT
TRBD2	TRBV6-2/TRBV6-3	TRBJ2-7	few	CASSYTKVAGGPLRTYEQYF	TGTGCCAGCAGTTACACCAAGGTAGCGGGAGGGCCCCTACGCACCTACGAGCAGTACTTC
TRBD1	TRBV5-4	TRBJ1-2	.	CASSLIWRTGGKDYGYTF	TGTGCCAGCAGCCTGATTTGGAGAACAGGGGGCAAGGACTATGGCTACACCTTC
.	TRBV2	TRBJ1-1	.	CASTDDSPTEAFF	TGTGCCAGCACCGACGACAGCCCCACTGAAGCTTTCTTT
TRBD1	TRBV19	TRBJ1-3	few	CASSIGGQHSGNTIYF	TGTGCCAGTAGTATCGGGGGACAGCACTCTGGAAACACCATATATTTT
TRBD1	TRBV30	TRBJ2-5	.	CASWDRGIETQYF	TGTGCCAGCTGGGACAGGGGGATCGAGACCCAGTACTTC
.	TRBV7-2	TRBJ2-3	few	CASSPTRLSGTQYF	TGTGCCAGCAGCCCCACCAGACTCTCGGGAACGCAGTATTTT
TRBD2	TRBV29-1	TRBJ2-7	.	CSVEGPGLAPTYEQYF	TGCAGCGTTGAAGGTCCGGGACTAGCTCCTACCTACGAGCAGTACTTC
.	TRBV20-1	TRBJ2-5	.	CSASVLAAYQETQYF	TGCAGTGCTAGTGTTTTAGCGGCCTACCAAGAGACCCAGTACTTC
.	TRBV20-1	TRBJ2-1	.	CSASGGAGYNEQFF	TGCAGTGCTAGTGGGGGCGCGGGGTACAATGAGCAGTTCTTC
TRBD2	TRBV10-2	TRBJ2-3	.	CASSVAGGARDTQYF	TGCGCCAGCAGCGTAGCGGGAGGGGCCCGGGATACGCAGTATTTT
TRBD1	TRBV5-1	TRBJ2-5	.	CASSLADRGRETQYF	TGCGCCAGCAGCTTGGCCGACAGGGGGCGGGAGACCCAGTACTTC
TRBD1	TRBV29-1	TRBJ2-5	once	CSVVSPGTGLETQYF	TGCAGCGTTGTGTCCCCCGGGACAGGGCTGGAGACCCAGTACTTC
.	TRBV30	TRBJ2-7	many	CAWSVFPGVVYEQYF	TGTGCCTGGAGTGTATTTCCGGGAGTCGTGTACGAGCAGTACTTC